The 23 T cell receptor beta chains in this list originate from one sample, sequenced in a study of blood T cell repertoires in COVID-19. Method: immunoSEQ multiplex PCR; TCRdb's copy keeps in-frame clones and lacks some. Of around 200,000 clones in the sample, around four fifths were seen once. The sequencing input was peripheral blood. The receptor source for this set is a man aged 50 to 60 with active or convalescent COVID-19.

The J gene is TRBJ1-3, the V gene TRBV3-1 (or the pseudogene TRBV3-2); D not certain. The CDR3 consists of 15 residues. The germline V gene encodes CDR1 LGHDT and CDR2 YNNKEL (reference sequence). Trimming left V 1 base short and J 1 base short, with 8 bases between. The CDR3 coding sequence is TGTGCCAGCAGCCAAGGACGGGGATCTGGAAACACCATATATTTT. It yields the protein CASSQGRGSGNTIYF.

This clone appeared once. This chain links TRBV7-3 with TRBJ2-1; 7 bases line up with TRBD2. This CDR3 contains 14 residues. Trimming cost V 3 bases and J 10 bases; bases outside gene matches: 9. Germline loops: CDR1 SGHTA, CDR2 FQGTGA. The CDR3, as DNA: TGTGCCAGCAGCTTCCTCTTTCGGCGGGAGGAGCAGTTCTTC. This translates into CASSFLFRREEQFF.

CDR3 amino acids: CAIRDSDYEQYF. The CDR3 DNA follows: TGTGCCATCAGGGACAGCGATTACGAGCAGTACTTC. This chain uses TRBV10-3 with TRBJ2-7; the D gene is possibly TRBD1 (6 bases). V was cut by 6 bases and J by 4 bases, with 10 bases left in between. Germline V CDR1 and CDR2: ENHRY, SYGVKD. CDR3 length: 12 amino acids.

The chain couples TRBV19 to TRBJ1-4, with D unresolved. V was clipped by 10 bases and J by 6 bases, with 21 bases between them. Per the germline V gene, CDR1 is LNHDA and CDR2 is SQIVND (reference sequence). The CDR3 has 15 amino acids. This CDR3 is CATNPGSVGDEKLFF. The CDR3, as DNA: TGTGCCACTAATCCGGGGTCAGTCGGGGATGAAAAACTGTTTTTT.

This clone showed up just a few times. In DNA form, the CDR3 reads TGTGCCAGTAGTGGAGGCCGCGGTAATCAGCCCCAGCATTTT. It codes for CASSGGRGNQPQHF. The J gene is TRBJ1-5, the V gene TRBV19; the D is unclear. The germline V and J ends were trimmed by 5 bases and 4 bases, with 12 bases remaining between them. Germline assignment: CDR1 LNHDA and CDR2 SQIVND (reference sequence). The length of the CDR3 is 14 residues.

The chain carries TRBV5-4 and TRBJ1-2; 9 bases align to TRBD1. The CDR3 extends over 15 amino acids. Germline V gene data show CDR1 as SGHNT and CDR2 as YYREEE (reference sequence). J gave up 4 bases and V 4 bases, and 8 bases lay outside the gene matches. CDR3 sequence reads: CASSPRDRDGYGYTF. Written as DNA, the CDR3 is TGTGCCAGCAGCCCCCGGGACAGGGATGGCTATGGCTACACCTTC.

The V call is TRBV5-1, the J call TRBJ1-5, with D maybe TRBD1 (5 bases). Trimming pared 0 bases from V and 5 bases from J, leaving 9 bases between. The CDR3 is made up of 14 amino acids. The germline gives CDR1 SGHRS, CDR2 YFSETQ. The CDR3: CASSLVGGDQPQHF. The DNA for the CDR3 is TGCGCCAGCAGCTTGGTCGGAGGGGATCAGCCCCAGCATTTT.

This clone has a single count. The rearrangement uses TRBV5-1 and TRBJ2-3; possible D gene TRBD1, 7 bases. From germline, CDR1 is SGHRS and CDR2 YFSETQ. Trimming stripped 4 bases from V and 0 bases from J, with 12 bases between. CDR3 length equals 15 residues. The CDR3 DNA is TGCGCCAGCAGCCCCAGGGGGGATAGCACAGATACGCAGTATTTT. Translation gives CASSPRGDSTDTQYF. The full variable domain, with the rest looked up from reference TRBV5-1 and TRBJ2-3, is KAGVTQTPRYLIKTRGQQVTLSCSPISGHRSVSWYQQTPGQGLQFLFEYFSETQRNKGNFPGRFSGRQFSNSRSEMNVSTLELGDSALYLCASSPRGDSTDTQYFGPGTRLTVL.

The J gene is TRBJ2-7, the V gene TRBV7-2; perhaps TRBD2 as D (6 bases). The CDR3 length is 13 residues. Trimming removed 5 bases from V and 3 bases from J, with 11 bases in between. Germline V lookup: CDR1 SGHTA, CDR2 FQGNSA. For the CDR3, the DNA is TGTGCCAGCAGCGAGGGACTCCACTACGAGCAGTACTTC. Amino acids: CASSEGLHYEQYF.

The genes are TRBV6-2 or TRBV6-3 and TRBJ2-7; D possibly corresponds to TRBD2 (6 bases). In germline, CDR1 is MNHEY, CDR2 SVGEGT. There are 14 residues in the CDR3. Between the trimmed V and J ends, which lost 2 bases and 3 bases, there was a span of 11 bases. The CDR3 bases are TGTGCCAGCAGTTACGGGGGTAGCGGCTACGAGCAGTACTTC. It is translated as CASSYGGSGYEQYF.

The gene calls are TRBV6-6 and TRBJ1-2; 7 positions match TRBD1. Unmatched junction bases numbered 12, after V lost 6 bases and J lost 5 bases. The CDR3 totals 15 residues. Germline lookup yields CDR1 MNHNY and CDR2 SVGAGI (reference sequence). The CDR3 region has the DNA TGTGCCAGCAGCCCACCGGGACAGAGGGCTTATGGCTACACCTTC. This encodes CASSPPGQRAYGYTF.

This clone showed up just once. For the CDR3, the DNA is TGCGCCAGCAGCCAAGTGGGCCTCGTGGCTGAAGCTTTCTTT. Residues: CASSQVGLVAEAFF. The chain links TRBV4-1 to TRBJ1-1; D is unclear. CDR1 and CDR2 (germline): MGHRA, YSYEKL. V was shortened by 1 base and J by 6 bases, with 12 bases between the two germline ends. There are 14 residues in the CDR3.

The chain carries TRBV27 and TRBJ2-6; 12 bases are a match to TRBD1. Germline values: CDR1 MNHEY, CDR2 SMNVEV (reference sequence). V shed 3 bases and J 4 bases; nucleotides not matched to a gene: 7. This CDR3 comprises 18 residues. The CDR3 sequence is CASSFRDRGLGGANVLTF. The CDR3 region has the DNA TGTGCCAGCAGTTTCCGGGACAGGGGGCTTGGAGGGGCCAACGTCCTGACTTTC.

The sample holds a few counts of this clone. The CDR3 loop reads CASTKSGDTGELFF. CDR3 bases: TGTGCCAGTACCAAAAGCGGAGACACCGGGGAGCTGTTTTTT. V usage is TRBV19 and J usage is TRBJ2-2; D may be TRBD2 (5 bases). The CDR3 runs to 14 residues. From germline, CDR1 is LNHDA and CDR2 SQIVND (reference sequence). Trimming cost V 7 bases and J 3 bases, with 12 bases left between them.

The J gene is TRBJ2-3, the V gene TRBV18, with TRBD1 matching over 10 bases. The ends lost 3 bases at V and 4 bases at J; junction bases unmatched: 1. The V gene's germline CDR1 is KGHSH and CDR2 LQKENI. The CDR3 has 14 residues. CDR3: CASSPDRGSDTQYF. DNA of the CDR3: TGTGCCAGCTCACCGGACAGGGGGTCAGATACGCAGTATTTT.

J is TRBJ1-6 and V is TRBV2; a weak D match, TRBD1 (5 bases). Germline lookup yields CDR1 SNHLY and CDR2 FYNNEI. V was trimmed by 7 bases and J by 9 bases, leaving 19 bases between them. The CDR3 loop spans 15 amino acids. CDR3 residues: CASIRSWQGSSPLHF. The CDR3 DNA is TGTGCCAGCATTCGGAGTTGGCAGGGATCTTCACCCCTCCACTTT.

J is TRBJ2-7 and V is TRBV7-2, with D perhaps TRBD1 (6 bases). The CDR3 consists of 15 residues. Trimming took 2 bases from V and 3 from J, leaving 14 bases between them. CDR1 and CDR2 (germline): SGHTA, FQGNSA. The CDR3 spells CASSLSTGTIYEQYF. DNA of the CDR3: TGTGCCAGCAGCTTATCCACCGGGACAATCTACGAGCAGTACTTC.

The rearrangement links TRBV28 to TRBJ1-1, with D unclear. CDR1 is MDHEN, CDR2 SYDVKM, per germline. This CDR3 has 14 amino acids. V was trimmed by 2 bases and J by 2 bases, leaving 9 bases between them. In DNA form, the CDR3 reads TGTGCCAGCAGTTTACAGGAAGATAACACTGAAGCTTTCTTT. Amino acids: CASSLQEDNTEAFF.

This clone turned up a few times. The rearrangement links TRBV21-1 to TRBJ2-1; TRBD2, the D gene given by the table, was not confirmed from the DNA. TRBV21-1 is shown as a pseudogene. The CDR3 spans 15 residues. Here the CDR3 reads CASSPRGSTYNEQFF. CDR3 DNA sequence: TGTGCCAGCAGCCCTAGAGGGTCCACCTACAATGAGCAGTTCTTC.

V gene TRBV2 combines with J gene TRBJ1-6; tentatively, D is TRBD1 (5 bases). The germline V gene has CDR1 SNHLY and CDR2 FYNNEI. This CDR3 contains 12 residues. V was clipped by 4 bases and J by 18 bases, with 16 bases between them. CDR3 DNA: TGTGCCAGCAGTGCGCCGGGACTTAACCCCCACTTT. Protein product: CASSAPGLNPHF.

V gene TRBV28 combines with J gene TRBJ1-5; 7 bases match TRBD1. V lost 4 bases, J lost 15 bases, and 18 bases stayed unmatched. Germline assignment: CDR1 MDHEN and CDR2 SYDVKM. The CDR3 is made up of 15 amino acids. This CDR3 is CASSSLRGQPIVMHF. Written as DNA, the CDR3 is TGTGCCAGCAGTTCCCTTCGGGGACAGCCTATAGTTATGCATTTT. The full variable domain, rest sourced from reference TRBV28 and TRBJ1-5, is DVKVTQSSRYLVKRTGEKVFLECVQDMDHENMFWYRQDPGLGLRLIYFSYDVKMKEKGDIPEGYSVSREKKERFSLILESASTNQTSMYLCASSSLRGQPIVMHFGDGTRLSIL.

The chain recombines TRBV27 with TRBJ1-6; D not certain. This CDR3 is 13 amino acids long. Trimming left V 5 bases short and J 10 bases short, with 12 bases between. Germline assignment: CDR1 MNHEY and CDR2 SMNVEV (reference sequence). The CDR3 DNA is TGTGCCAGCAGTCTCCAAAGTCGGTCACCCCTCCACTTT. It translates to CASSLQSRSPLHF.

The CDR3 sequence is CASSGTSGRREQYF. For the CDR3, the DNA is TGTGCCAGCAGTGGGACTAGCGGGAGGCGCGAGCAGTACTTC. V is TRBV7-2 and J is TRBJ2-7, with TRBD2 identical over 15 bases. Trimming at V came to 6 bases and at J to 6 bases, leaving 3 bases not matched to a gene. This CDR3 spans 14 amino acids. CDR1 is SGHTA, CDR2 FQGNSA, per germline.